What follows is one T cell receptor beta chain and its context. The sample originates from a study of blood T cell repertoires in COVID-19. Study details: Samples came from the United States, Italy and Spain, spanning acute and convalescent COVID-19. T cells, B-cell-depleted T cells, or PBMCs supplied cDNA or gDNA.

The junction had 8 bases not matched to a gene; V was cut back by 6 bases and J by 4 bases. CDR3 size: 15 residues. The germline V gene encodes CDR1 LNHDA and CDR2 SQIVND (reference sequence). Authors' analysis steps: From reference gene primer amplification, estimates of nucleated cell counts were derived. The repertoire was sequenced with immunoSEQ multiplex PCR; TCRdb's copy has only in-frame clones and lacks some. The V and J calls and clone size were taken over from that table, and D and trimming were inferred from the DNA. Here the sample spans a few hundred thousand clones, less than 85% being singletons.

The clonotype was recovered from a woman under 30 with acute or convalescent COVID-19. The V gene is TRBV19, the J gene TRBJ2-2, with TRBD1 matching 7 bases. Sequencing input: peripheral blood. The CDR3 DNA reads TGTGCCAGTAGGGAACAGGGGCCCGGCACCGGGGAGCTGTTTTTT. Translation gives CASREQGPGTGELFF.